This passage covers 14 T cell receptor beta chains from one sample sequenced in a study of OX40 agonist ivuxolimab in advanced cancers. Clones were read by immunoSEQ multiplex PCR, and TCRdb kept only the in-frame ones, dropping some. The table shows about 80,000 clones, with roughly 81% occurring only once. Sequenced here: CD4+ or CD8+ T cells sorted from blood, sampled in a trial of the OX40 agonist ivuxolimab. These receptors all come from an adult with an advanced solid tumor such as melanoma, head and neck, liver or kidney cancer.

The gene calls are TRBV19 and TRBJ1-4; D is unclear. Germline CDR1 and CDR2: LNHDA and SQIVND (reference sequence). This CDR3 is 14 amino acids long. Trimming removed 6 bases at V and 8 bases at J, with 16 bases between. As DNA, the CDR3 is TGTGCCAGTAGCGTTCAAACAGAAGACGAAAAACTGTTTTTT. As protein: CASSVQTEDEKLFF.

This rearrangement joins TRBV29-1 to TRBJ2-7; TRBD2 might be the D (6 bases). Germline-derived CDR1 and CDR2 are SQVTM and ANQGSEA. The CDR3 is 15 residues long. Trimming took off 2 bases at V and 8 bases at J, with 22 bases between the two ends. The CDR3 spells CSVESGGTPRPQQYF. CDR3 coding DNA: TGCAGCGTTGAATCCGGAGGGACTCCCAGGCCACAGCAGTACTTC.

This clone was picked up many times. The chain couples TRBV6-1 to TRBJ1-2, with TRBD1 identical over 12 bases. Germline V gene sequence: CDR1 MNHNS, CDR2 SASEGT. Trimming removed 1 base from V and 3 bases from J; junction bases left unmatched: 3. This CDR3 contains 16 residues. In DNA form, the CDR3 reads TGTGCCAGCAGTGAAGTGGGGACAGGGGGCCACTATGGCTACACCTTC. Protein: CASSEVGTGGHYGYTF.

The J gene is TRBJ2-3, the V gene TRBV7-2; D is unresolved. V dropped 5 bases and J dropped 0 bases, with 12 bases sitting between them. Germline CDR1 and CDR2: SGHTA and FQGNSA. CDR3 length: 15 residues. The DNA of the CDR3 is TGTGCCAGCAGCCCGAGATCAACTAGCACAGATACGCAGTATTTT. Translation gives CASSPRSTSTDTQYF.

The J gene is TRBJ2-7, the V gene TRBV5-5; 12 bases line up with TRBD2. The CDR3 loop spans 16 amino acids. J lost 2 bases, V lost 4 bases, and 7 bases had no gene match. CDR1 is SGHKS and CDR2 is YYEKEE in the germline V gene (reference sequence). This CDR3 reads CASSPGRTSGTYEQYF. The CDR3 bases are TGTGCCAGCAGCCCCGGGAGGACTAGCGGGACCTACGAGCAGTACTTC.

The chain links TRBV10-1 to TRBJ2-5; D might be TRBD1 (6 bases). The J call is doubtful: the DNA matches TRBJ2-7 better. The CDR3 covers 14 residues. Germline assignment: CDR1 WNHNN and CDR2 SYGVQD (reference sequence). CDR3 sequence: CASSAQGKGYEQYF. For the CDR3, the DNA is TGCGCCAGCAGTGCACAGGGTAAAGGTTACGAGCAGTACTTC.

The chain uses TRBV4-2 and TRBJ1-1; tentative D call: TRBD1 (5 bases). There are 18 residues in the CDR3. CDR1 and CDR2 from the germline V gene are LGHNA and YNFKEQ. V was clipped by 4 bases and J by 0 bases, with 21 bases between them. The CDR3 spells CASSRRQSPQMMNTEAFF. In DNA, the CDR3 is TGTGCCAGCAGCCGTCGACAGTCACCGCAAATGATGAACACTGAAGCTTTCTTT.

The V call is TRBV11-2, the J call TRBJ2-7; D not certain. The CDR3 contains 14 residues. The V and J ends lost 5 bases and 0 bases respectively, with 11 bases between them. Germline CDR1 SGHAT, CDR2 FQNNGV. CDR3 in DNA: TGTGCCAGCAGCCGAGACGCTAGCTCCTACGAGCAGTACTTC. It yields the protein CASSRDASSYEQYF.

In DNA, the CDR3 is TGTGCCTGGAGCTTCCCTGGTTTCTCTGGCGAGCAGTACTTC. This translates into CAWSFPGFSGEQYF. V gene TRBV30 combines with J gene TRBJ2-7; D not resolved. This CDR3 region has 14 residues. The V end lost 3 bases, the J end lost 6 bases, and 18 bases lay between the germline ends. CDR1 GTSNPN and CDR2 SVGIG come from the germline V gene (reference sequence).

The V and J genes are TRBV4-1 and TRBJ1-3; unclear D gene. V gave up 4 bases and J gave up 3 bases, with 16 bases separating them. The length of the CDR3 is 16 residues. Per the germline V gene, CDR1 is MGHRA and CDR2 is YSYEKL. CDR3: CASSPIQRISGNTIYF. For the CDR3, the DNA is TGCGCCAGCAGCCCTATACAGAGAATCAGTGGAAACACCATATATTTT.

Only one count was recorded for this clone. The gene calls are TRBV5-1 and TRBJ1-1; D may be TRBD1 (6 bases). Germline lookup yields CDR1 SGHRS and CDR2 YFSETQ. Trimming shortened V by 0 bases and J by 6 bases, and 9 bases separated the two germline ends. The CDR3 consists of 13 residues. CDR3 loop: CASSLARGSEAFF. The CDR3 DNA reads TGCGCCAGCAGCTTGGCCAGGGGCTCTGAAGCTTTCTTT.

This clone was seen a handful of times. This chain joins TRBV19 and TRBJ1-5, with 9 bases fitting TRBD1. The CDR3 spans 15 residues. Per germline, CDR1 LNHDA and CDR2 SQIVND (reference sequence). The V and J ends lost 3 bases and 3 bases, in that order; junction bases with no gene match: 3. The CDR3, as DNA: TGTGCCAGTAGTATCAACAGGGGGCTCAATCAGCCCCAGCATTTT. This sequence encodes CASSINRGLNQPQHF.

This clone has only a few counts. This chain joins TRBV27 and TRBJ2-1; D tentatively reads TRBD1 or TRBD2 (6 bases each). The V and J ends lost 3 bases and 2 bases respectively, with 20 bases between them. The germline CDR1 and CDR2 sequences are MNHEY and SMNVEV (reference sequence). The CDR3 has 18 amino acids. The CDR3 bases are TGTGCCAGCAGTTTCCGCCCGATAGGGGGGTTCACCTACAATGAGCAGTTCTTC. Translated: CASSFRPIGGFTYNEQFF.

V is TRBV4-3 and J is TRBJ2-1; TRBD2 matches at 8 bases. The germline V gene encodes CDR1 LGHNA and CDR2 YSLEER. The CDR3 covers 15 residues. Trimming removed 0 bases from V and 14 bases from J; junction bases left unmatched: 12. CDR3 in DNA: TGCGCCAGCAGCCAAGATAGCGGGGCCCCCCAAAAGGAGTTCTTC. Protein sequence: CASSQDSGAPQKEFF.